The clone carrying this T cell receptor (beta chain) was picked up a small number of times. Its specificity is not known. The CDR3 contains 18 residues. Germline values: CDR1 SGHDN, CDR2 FVKESK. Germline trimming cut 0 bases from V and 2 bases from J; bases unmatched to any gene: 6. The source of the sample is a study of beta chain features in type 1 diabetes. Study conclusions and caveats: Relative to healthy donors, patients appeared to have naive, central memory and Treg TCRB repertoires that were more similar. A possible short-template PCR bias applies equally to patients and controls.

Per donor, one heparinised blood draw averaged roughly 110 mL. Researchers reported sorting CD4+ naive, central memory, regulatory and stem cell-like memory cells via CD45RO/CCR7/CD25/CD127/CD95/CD27. The entirety of the isolated RNA underwent reverse transcription, so expressed TCRB transcripts were sequenced. Using immunoSEQ multiplex PCR, the repertoire was profiled, and TCRdb retains in-frame clones only, with some absent. The sample has about 150,000 clones, approximately 9% seen once. V usage is TRBV14 and J usage is TRBJ1-6, with 8 bases lining up with TRBD1. The material sequenced was central memory CD4+ T cells from blood. This TCR derives from a woman under 30 in good health. CDR3 protein: CASSQDPGQAAYNSPLHF. CDR3 coding DNA: TGTGCCAGCAGCCAAGATCCGGGACAGGCCGCCTATAATTCACCCCTCCACTTT. Looking up the rest from reference TRBV14 and TRBJ1-6 gives the full variable domain: EAGVTQFPSHSVIEKGQTVTLRCDPISGHDNLYWYRRVMGKEIKFLLHFVKESKQDESGMPNNRFLAERTGGTYSTLKVQPAELEDSGVYFCASSQDPGQAAYNSPLHFGNGTRLTVT.